A single sample is the source of the 5 T cell receptor beta chains below, sequenced in a study of cytomegalovirus exposure and HLA in healthy donors. In the PCR, 60 Vbeta and 13 Jbeta primers were used. Clones were read by immunoSEQ multiplex PCR, and TCRdb kept only the in-frame ones, dropping some. The sample lists roughly 80,000 clones; approximately 80% were seen once. Sequencing was performed on PBMCs. Every receptor here comes from a man aged 40-50 years in good health and CMV-seronegative.

The chain recombines TRBV9 with TRBJ2-3; tentatively, D is TRBD2 (7 bases). CDR1 and CDR2 (germline): SGDLS, YYNGEE. This CDR3 has 16 amino acids. Trimming shortened V by 0 bases and J by 4 bases, and 15 bases separated the two germline ends. CDR3 nucleotides: TGTGCCAGCAGCGTAGGCGCGGGGGCGAGGGCAGATACGCAGTATTTT. Its translation: CASSVGAGARADTQYF.

The J gene is TRBJ2-5, the V gene TRBV6-1, with 8 positions matching TRBD2. Per germline, CDR1 MNHNS and CDR2 SASEGT. The CDR3 extends over 12 amino acids. With V trimmed by 8 bases and J by 5 bases, 4 bases remained unmatched. In nucleotides, the CDR3 is TGTGCCAGCTTCACGGGGGGGGAGACCCAGTACTTC. Its translation is CASFTGGETQYF.

This clone came up once. Other DNA sequences from this sample encode an identical CDR3 as well. This rearrangement joins TRBV5-1 to TRBJ2-1; TRBD2 matches 10 bases. The trim removed 4 bases at V and 5 bases at J, leaving 6 bases unmatched. This CDR3 has 15 residues. Germline V gives CDR1 SGHRS, CDR2 YFSETQ. CDR3 in DNA: TGCGCCAGCAGCCGGAGCGGGGGGGCTAACAATGAGCAGTTCTTC. Amino acids: CASSRSGGANNEQFF.

The V and J genes are TRBV5-5 and TRBJ1-1; 7 bases fit TRBD1. Per the germline V gene, CDR1 is SGHKS and CDR2 is YYEKEE (reference sequence). The CDR3 has 16 amino acids. The J segment lost 0 bases and the V segment lost 4 bases, leaving 9 bases of the junction unmatched. The CDR3 reads CASSRGRPGVNTEAFF. The CDR3 DNA sequence: TGTGCCAGCAGCAGGGGGCGGCCGGGAGTGAACACTGAAGCTTTCTTT.

The rearrangement links TRBV30 to TRBJ1-5, with 9 bases lining up with TRBD1. V shed 2 bases and J 1 base; nucleotides not matched to a gene: 12. The CDR3 is made up of 18 amino acids. CDR1 is GTSNPN and CDR2 is SVGIG in the germline V gene (reference sequence). CDR3 DNA sequence: TGTGCCTGGAGTCCCGAGCCCCGCGGGACAGGGAGCAATCAGCCCCAGCATTTT. It is translated as CAWSPEPRGTGSNQPQHF.